A selection of T cell receptor beta chains follows, all from one sample in a study of T-cell reconstitution after alpha-beta-depleted transplantation in children. TCRdb re-analysed the PCR reads in MiXCR, keeping a single row per CDR3 protein. Of 250,000 to 300,000 distinct CDR3 sequences in the sample, 10% were seen once. This material consisted of PBMCs, taken before TCRalphabeta/CD19-depleted stem cell transplant. The receptor set was obtained from a boy under two years old with acute myeloid leukemia, due to receive a stem cell transplant. Each CDR3 is given with its conserved first and last residue. D genes are given only for firm matches. Expanded clones get a size class; other rows say once, few or many, or leave the size out.

v_call,j_call,cdr3_length,clone_size,d_call,cdr3_aa,cdr3_nt
TRBV7-9,TRBJ2-1,16,few,TRBD1,CASAVYRTGGGNEQFF,TGTGCCAGCGCGGTTTATAGGACAGGGGGCGGGAATGAGCAGTTCTTC
TRBV5-1,TRBJ2-3,17,many,TRBD2,CASSSTPSGGITDTQYF,TGCGCCAGCAGCTCTACCCCTAGCGGGGGGATCACAGATACGCAGTATTTT
TRBV4-1,TRBJ1-6,17,many,TRBD1,CASSHLDRHAYNSPLHF,TGCGCCAGCAGCCATTTGGACAGGCACGCCTATAATTCACCCCTCCACTTT
TRBV12-3/TRBV12-4,TRBJ1-4,16,many,-,CASRLPRPPGGEKLFF,TGTGCCAGCAGACTCCCTAGACCCCCCGGAGGTGAAAAACTGTTTTTT
TRBV7-9,TRBJ2-3,16,-,TRBD1,CASSLTGSKRTDTQYF,TGTGCCAGCAGCTTGACAGGGTCCAAGCGGACAGATACGCAGTATTTT
TRBV27,TRBJ2-7,14,many,TRBD2,CASSLGGDLYEQYF,TGTGCCAGCAGTTTGGGAGGGGACCTCTACGAGCAGTACTTC
TRBV7-2,TRBJ2-1,15,once,TRBD2,CASRQSGGAKDEQFF,TGTGCCAGCAGACAGAGCGGGGGGGCCAAGGATGAGCAGTTCTTC
TRBV5-8,TRBJ2-7,14,many,-,CASSLVGTLYEQYF,TGTGCCAGCAGCTTGGTGGGGACACTTTACGAGCAGTACTTC
TRBV20-1,TRBJ1-2,10,many,-,CSAPNRAHTF,TGCAGTGCGCCGAACAGGGCCCACACCTTC
TRBV20-1,TRBJ1-2,13,many,-,CSAGPGTSYGYTF,TGCAGTGCAGGACCCGGGACAAGCTATGGCTACACCTTC
TRBV29-1,TRBJ2-2,15,many,-,CSVMATGSNTGELFF,TGCAGCGTCATGGCCACAGGGTCGAACACCGGGGAGCTGTTTTTT
TRBV12-3/TRBV12-4,TRBJ2-7,13,many,-,CASSLTAGSEQYF,TGTGCCAGCAGTCTGACGGCGGGAAGCGAGCAGTACTTC
TRBV9,TRBJ1-1,17,-,TRBD1,CASSEPRDRGRSTEAFF,TGTGCCAGCAGCGAACCCCGGGACAGGGGAAGGAGCACTGAAGCTTTCTTT
TRBV29-1,TRBJ2-5,12,many,-,CSVEVQPETQYF,TGCAGCGTTGAAGTCCAGCCGGAGACCCAGTACTTC
TRBV5-1,TRBJ2-2,14,-,-,CASSVSQVAGELFF,TGCGCCAGCAGCGTGAGCCAGGTAGCCGGGGAGCTGTTTTTT
TRBV6-1,TRBJ1-2,14,many,-,CASSDGPNNYGYTF,TGTGCCAGCAGCGACGGGCCTAATAACTATGGCTACACCTTC
TRBV20-1,TRBJ2-2,14,-,-,CCVAGRVTAGELFF,TGCTGCGTCGCGGGCCGGGTTACCGCCGGGGAGCTGTTTTTT
TRBV18,TRBJ2-7,15,-,TRBD2,CASSLGLAELYEQYF,TGTGCCAGCTCACTTGGACTAGCGGAACTCTACGAGCAGTACTTC